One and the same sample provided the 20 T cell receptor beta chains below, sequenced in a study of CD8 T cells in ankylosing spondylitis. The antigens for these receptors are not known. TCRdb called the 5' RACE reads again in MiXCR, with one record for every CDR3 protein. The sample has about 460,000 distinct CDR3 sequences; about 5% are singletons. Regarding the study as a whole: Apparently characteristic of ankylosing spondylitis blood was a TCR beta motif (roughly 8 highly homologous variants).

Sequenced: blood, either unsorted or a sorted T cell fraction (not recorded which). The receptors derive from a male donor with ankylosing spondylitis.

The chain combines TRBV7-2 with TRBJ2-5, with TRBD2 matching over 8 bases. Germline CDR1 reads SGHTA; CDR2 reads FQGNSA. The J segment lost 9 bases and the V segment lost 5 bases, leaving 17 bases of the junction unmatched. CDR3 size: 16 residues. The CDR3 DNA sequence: TGTGCCAGCAGCACCCAAGGCACAGGTTTCGGGGGGGCCCAGTACTTC. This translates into CASSTQGTGFGGAQYF.

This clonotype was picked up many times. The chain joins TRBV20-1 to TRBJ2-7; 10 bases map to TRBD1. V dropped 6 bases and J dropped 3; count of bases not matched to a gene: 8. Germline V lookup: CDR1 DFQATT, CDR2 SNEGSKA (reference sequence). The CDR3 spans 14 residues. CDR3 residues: CSATGTGAHYEQYF. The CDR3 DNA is TGCAGTGCAACCGGGACAGGGGCCCACTACGAGCAGTACTTC.

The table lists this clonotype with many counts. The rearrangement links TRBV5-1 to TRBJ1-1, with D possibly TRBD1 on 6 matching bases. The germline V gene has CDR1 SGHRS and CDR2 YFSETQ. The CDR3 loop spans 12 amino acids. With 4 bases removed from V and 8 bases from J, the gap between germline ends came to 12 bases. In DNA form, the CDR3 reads TGCGCCAGCAGCCTTAGGGGGATCGAAGCTTTCTTT. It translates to CASSLRGIEAFF.

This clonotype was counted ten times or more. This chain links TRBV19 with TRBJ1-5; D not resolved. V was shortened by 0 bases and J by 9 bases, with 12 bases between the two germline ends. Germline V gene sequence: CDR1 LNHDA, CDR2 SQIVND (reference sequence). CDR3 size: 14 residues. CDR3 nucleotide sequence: TGTGCCAGTAGTATAGAGGGCAGGTCGCGGCCCCAGCATTTT. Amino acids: CASSIEGRSRPQHF.

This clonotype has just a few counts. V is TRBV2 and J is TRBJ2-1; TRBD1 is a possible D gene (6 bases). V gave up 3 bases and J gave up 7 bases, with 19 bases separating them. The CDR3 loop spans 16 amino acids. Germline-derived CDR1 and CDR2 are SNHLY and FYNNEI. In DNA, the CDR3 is TGTGCCAGCAGTGACTACGGGACACGGACTTTTAATGAGCAGTTCTTC. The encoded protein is CASSDYGTRTFNEQFF.

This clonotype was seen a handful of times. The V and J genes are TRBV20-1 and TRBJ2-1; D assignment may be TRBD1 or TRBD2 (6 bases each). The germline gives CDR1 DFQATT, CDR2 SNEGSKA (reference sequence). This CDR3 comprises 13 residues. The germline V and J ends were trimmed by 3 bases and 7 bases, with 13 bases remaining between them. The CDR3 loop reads CSARYTGTNEQFF. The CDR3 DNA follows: TGCAGTGCTAGGTATACAGGGACTAATGAGCAGTTCTTC.

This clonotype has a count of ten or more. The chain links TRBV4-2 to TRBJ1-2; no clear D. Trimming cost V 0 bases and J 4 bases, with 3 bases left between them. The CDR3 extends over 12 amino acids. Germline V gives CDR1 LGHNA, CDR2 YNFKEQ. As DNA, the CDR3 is TGTGCCAGCAGCCAAGACAGCTATGGCTACACCTTC. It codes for CASSQDSYGYTF.

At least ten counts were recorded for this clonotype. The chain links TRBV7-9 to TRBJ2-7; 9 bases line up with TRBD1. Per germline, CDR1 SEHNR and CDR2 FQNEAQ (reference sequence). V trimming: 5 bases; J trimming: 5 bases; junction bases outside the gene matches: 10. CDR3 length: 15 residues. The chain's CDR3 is CASSAPGQGIHEQYF. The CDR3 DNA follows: TGTGCCAGCAGCGCACCGGGACAGGGAATCCACGAGCAGTACTTC.

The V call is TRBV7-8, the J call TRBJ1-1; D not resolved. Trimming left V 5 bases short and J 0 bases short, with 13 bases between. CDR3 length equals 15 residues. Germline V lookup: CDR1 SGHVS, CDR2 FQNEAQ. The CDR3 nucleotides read TGTGCCAGCAGCCCGAGGAGTAGGCTGAACACTGAAGCTTTCTTT. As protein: CASSPRSRLNTEAFF.

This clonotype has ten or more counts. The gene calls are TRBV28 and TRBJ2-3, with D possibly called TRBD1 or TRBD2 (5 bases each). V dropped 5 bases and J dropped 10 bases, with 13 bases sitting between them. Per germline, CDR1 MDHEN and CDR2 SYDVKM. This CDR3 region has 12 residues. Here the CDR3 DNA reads TGTGCCAGCAGTGTCGGGGACGGTGCGCAGTATTTT. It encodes CASSVGDGAQYF. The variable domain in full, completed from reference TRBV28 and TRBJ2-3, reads DVKVTQSSRYLVKRTGEKVFLECVQDMDHENMFWYRQDPGLGLRLIYFSYDVKMKEKGDIPEGYSVSREKKERFSLILESASTNQTSMYLCASSVGDGAQYFGPGTRLTVL.

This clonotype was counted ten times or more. The CDR3 protein is CASSKGRTGELFF. The CDR3 DNA reads as TGCGCCAGCAGTAAGGGGAGGACCGGGGAGCTGTTTTTT. The chain couples TRBV5-1 to TRBJ2-2, with D maybe TRBD2 (6 bases). V lost 5 bases and J 5 bases, leaving 10 bases between the germline ends. This CDR3 is 13 amino acids long. From germline, CDR1 is SGHRS and CDR2 YFSETQ.

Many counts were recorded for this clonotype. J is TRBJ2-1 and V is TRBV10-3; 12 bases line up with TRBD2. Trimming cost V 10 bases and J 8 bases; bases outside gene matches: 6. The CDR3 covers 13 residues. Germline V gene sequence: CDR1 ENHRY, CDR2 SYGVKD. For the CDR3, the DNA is TGTGCCACCAGACTAGCGGGAGAGGATGAGCAGTTCTTC. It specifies CATRLAGEDEQFF.

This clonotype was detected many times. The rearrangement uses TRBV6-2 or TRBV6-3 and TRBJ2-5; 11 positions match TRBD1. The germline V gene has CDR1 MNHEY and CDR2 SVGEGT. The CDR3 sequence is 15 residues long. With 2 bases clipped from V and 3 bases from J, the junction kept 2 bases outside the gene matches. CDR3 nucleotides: TGTGCCAGCAGTTACCGGGACAGGGGGGAAGAGACCCAGTACTTC. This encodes CASSYRDRGEETQYF.

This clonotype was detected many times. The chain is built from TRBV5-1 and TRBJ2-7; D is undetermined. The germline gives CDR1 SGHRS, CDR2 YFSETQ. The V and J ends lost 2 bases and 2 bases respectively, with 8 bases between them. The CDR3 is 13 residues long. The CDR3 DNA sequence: TGCGCCAGCAGCTTAACTGGGGCCTACGAGCAGTACTTC. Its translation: CASSLTGAYEQYF.

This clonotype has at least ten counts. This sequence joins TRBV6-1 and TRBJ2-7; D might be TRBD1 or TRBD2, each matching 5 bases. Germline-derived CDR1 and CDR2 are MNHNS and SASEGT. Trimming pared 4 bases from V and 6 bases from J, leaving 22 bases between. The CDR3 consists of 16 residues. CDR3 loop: CASSAPRGKGYTEQYF. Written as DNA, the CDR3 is TGTGCCAGCAGTGCACCCCGAGGGAAGGGGTATACCGAGCAGTACTTC.

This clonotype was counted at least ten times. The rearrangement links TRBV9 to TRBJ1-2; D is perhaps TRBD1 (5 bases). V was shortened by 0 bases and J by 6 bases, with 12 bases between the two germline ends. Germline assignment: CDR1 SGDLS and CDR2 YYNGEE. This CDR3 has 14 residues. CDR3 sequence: CASSVEGRTDGYTF. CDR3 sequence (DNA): TGTGCCAGCAGCGTAGAGGGGAGGACGGATGGCTACACCTTC. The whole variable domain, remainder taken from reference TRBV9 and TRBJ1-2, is DSGVTQTPKHLITATGQRVTLRCSPRSGDLSVYWYQQSLDQGLQFLIQYYNGEERAKGNILERFSAQQFPDLHSELNLSSLELGDSALYFCASSVEGRTDGYTFGSGTRLTVV.

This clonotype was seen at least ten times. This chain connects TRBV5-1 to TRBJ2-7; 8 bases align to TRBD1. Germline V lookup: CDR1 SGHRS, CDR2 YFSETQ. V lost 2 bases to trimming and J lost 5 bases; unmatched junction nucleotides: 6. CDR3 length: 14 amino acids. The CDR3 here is CASSFETGANEQYF. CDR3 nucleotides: TGCGCCAGCAGCTTTGAGACAGGGGCTAACGAGCAGTACTTC.

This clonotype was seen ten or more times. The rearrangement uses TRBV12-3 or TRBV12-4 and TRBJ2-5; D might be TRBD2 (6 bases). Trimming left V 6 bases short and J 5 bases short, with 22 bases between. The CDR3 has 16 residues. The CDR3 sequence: CASSRTSYYDFETQYF. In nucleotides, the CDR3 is TGTGCCAGCAGCCGAACTAGCTACTACGACTTCGAGACCCAGTACTTC.

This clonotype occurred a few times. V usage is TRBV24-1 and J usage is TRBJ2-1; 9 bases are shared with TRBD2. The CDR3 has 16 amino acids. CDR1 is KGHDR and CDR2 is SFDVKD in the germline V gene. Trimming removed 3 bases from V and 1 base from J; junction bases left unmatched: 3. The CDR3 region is CATSDPAGGSYNEQFF. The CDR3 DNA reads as TGTGCCACCAGTGATCCAGCGGGAGGTTCCTACAATGAGCAGTTCTTC.

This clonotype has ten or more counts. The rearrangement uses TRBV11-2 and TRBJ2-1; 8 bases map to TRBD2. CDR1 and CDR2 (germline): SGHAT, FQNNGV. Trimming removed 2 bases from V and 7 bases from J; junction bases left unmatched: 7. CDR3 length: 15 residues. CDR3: CASSLLSGGWNEQFF. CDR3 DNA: TGTGCCAGCAGCTTATTAAGCGGGGGCTGGAATGAGCAGTTCTTC.